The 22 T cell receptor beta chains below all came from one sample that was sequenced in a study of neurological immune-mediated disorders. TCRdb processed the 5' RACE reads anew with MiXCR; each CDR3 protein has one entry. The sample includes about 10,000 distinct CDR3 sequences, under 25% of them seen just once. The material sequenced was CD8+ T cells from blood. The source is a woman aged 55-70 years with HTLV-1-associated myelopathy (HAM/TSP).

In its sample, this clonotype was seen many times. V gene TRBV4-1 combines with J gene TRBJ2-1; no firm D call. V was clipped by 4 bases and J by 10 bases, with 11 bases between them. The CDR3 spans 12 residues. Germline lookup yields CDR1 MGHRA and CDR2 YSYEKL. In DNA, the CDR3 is TGCGCCAGCAGCCTAAATGTCCGGGAGCAGTTCTTC. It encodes CASSLNVREQFF.

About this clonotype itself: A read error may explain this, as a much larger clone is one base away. In nucleotides, the CDR3 is TGTACCAGCAGCCCCGAGGGCCCTAACAATGAGCAGTTCTTC. Protein: CTSSPEGPNNEQFF. J is TRBJ2-1 and V is TRBV11-2, with D possibly TRBD2 on 5 matching bases. Germline CDR1 is SGHAT and CDR2 is FQNNGV. The CDR3 is 14 amino acids. The variable domain in full, completed from reference TRBV11-2 and TRBJ2-1, reads EAGVAQSPRYKIIEKRQSVAFWCNPISGHATLYWYQQILGQGPKLLIQFQNNGVVDDSQLPKDRFSAERLKGVDSTLKIQPAKLEDSAVYLCTSSPEGPNNEQFFGPGTRLTVL.

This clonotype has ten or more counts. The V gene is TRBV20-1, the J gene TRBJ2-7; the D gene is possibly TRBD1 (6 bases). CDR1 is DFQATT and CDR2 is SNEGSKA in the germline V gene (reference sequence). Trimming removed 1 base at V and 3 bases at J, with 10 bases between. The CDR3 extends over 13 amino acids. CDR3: CSARATGHYEQYF. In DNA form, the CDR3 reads TGCAGTGCTAGAGCTACAGGGCACTACGAGCAGTACTTC.

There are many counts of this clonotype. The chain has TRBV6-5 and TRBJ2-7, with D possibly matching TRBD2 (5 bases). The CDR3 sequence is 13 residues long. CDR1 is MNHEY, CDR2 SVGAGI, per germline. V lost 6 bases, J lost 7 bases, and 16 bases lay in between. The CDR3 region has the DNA TGTGCCAGCAGCCAAACTAGGTTTCGGGAGCAGTACTTC. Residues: CASSQTRFREQYF.

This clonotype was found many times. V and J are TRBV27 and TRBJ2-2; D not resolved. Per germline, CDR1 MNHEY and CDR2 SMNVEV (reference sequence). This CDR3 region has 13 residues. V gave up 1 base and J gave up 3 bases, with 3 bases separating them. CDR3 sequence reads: CASSLYDTGELFF. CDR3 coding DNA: TGTGCCAGCAGTTTATATGACACCGGGGAGCTGTTTTTT.

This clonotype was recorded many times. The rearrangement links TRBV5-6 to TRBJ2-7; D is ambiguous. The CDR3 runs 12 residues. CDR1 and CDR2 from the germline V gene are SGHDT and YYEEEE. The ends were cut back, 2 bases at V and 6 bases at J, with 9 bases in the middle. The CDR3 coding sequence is TGTGCCAGCAGCTTTGTCCCGGGCGAGCAGTACTTC. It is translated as CASSFVPGEQYF.

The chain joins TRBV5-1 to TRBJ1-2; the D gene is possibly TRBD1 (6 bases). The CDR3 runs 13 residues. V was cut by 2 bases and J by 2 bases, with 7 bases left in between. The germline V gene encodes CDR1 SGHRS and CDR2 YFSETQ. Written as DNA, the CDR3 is TGCGCCAGCAGCTTTCAGGGGAACTATGGCTACACCTTC. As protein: CASSFQGNYGYTF.

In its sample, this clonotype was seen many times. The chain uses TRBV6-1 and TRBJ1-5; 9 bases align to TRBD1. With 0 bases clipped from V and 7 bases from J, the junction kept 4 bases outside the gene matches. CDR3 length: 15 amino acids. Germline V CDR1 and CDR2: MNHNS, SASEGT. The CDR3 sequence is CASSEAGGQGQPQHF. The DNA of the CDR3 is TGTGCCAGCAGTGAAGCGGGAGGACAGGGGCAGCCCCAGCATTTT.

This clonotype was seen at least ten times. The CDR3 spells CASSFAPPPYTDTQYF. Written as DNA, the CDR3 is TGTGCCAGCAGTTTTGCCCCCCCGCCTTACACAGATACGCAGTATTTT. This chain connects TRBV27 to TRBJ2-3; D gene uncertain. Trimming pared 3 bases from V and 2 bases from J, leaving 15 bases between. Germline V CDR1 and CDR2: MNHEY, SMNVEV (reference sequence). CDR3 size: 16 residues.

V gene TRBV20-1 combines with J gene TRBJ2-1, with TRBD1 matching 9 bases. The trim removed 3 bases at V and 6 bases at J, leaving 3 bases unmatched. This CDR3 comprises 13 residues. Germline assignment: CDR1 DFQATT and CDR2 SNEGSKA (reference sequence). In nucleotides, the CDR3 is TGCAGTGCTAGTACAGGGGGCGCCAATGAGCAGTTCTTC. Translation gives CSASTGGANEQFF.

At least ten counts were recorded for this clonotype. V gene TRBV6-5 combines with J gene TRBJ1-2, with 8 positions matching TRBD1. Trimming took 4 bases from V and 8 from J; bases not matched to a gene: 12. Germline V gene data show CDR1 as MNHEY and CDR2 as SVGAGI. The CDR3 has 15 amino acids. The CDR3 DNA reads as TGTGCCAGCAGTTTCTCCTCGACAGGGGCGGGGGGCTACACCTTC. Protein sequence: CASSFSSTGAGGYTF.

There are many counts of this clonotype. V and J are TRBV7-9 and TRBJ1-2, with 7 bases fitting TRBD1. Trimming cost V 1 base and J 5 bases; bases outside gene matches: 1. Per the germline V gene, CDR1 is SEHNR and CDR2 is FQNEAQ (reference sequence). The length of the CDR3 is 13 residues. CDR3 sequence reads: CASSLGTGYGYTF. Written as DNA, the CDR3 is TGTGCCAGCAGCTTAGGGACAGGATATGGCTACACCTTC.

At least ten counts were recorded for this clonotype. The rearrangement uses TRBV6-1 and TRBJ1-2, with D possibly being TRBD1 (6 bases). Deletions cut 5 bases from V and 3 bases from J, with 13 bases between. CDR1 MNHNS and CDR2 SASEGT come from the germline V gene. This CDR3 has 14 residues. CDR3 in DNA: TGTGCCAGCAGTTCCGTGGGGGGCTACTATGGCTACACCTTC. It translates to CASSSVGGYYGYTF.

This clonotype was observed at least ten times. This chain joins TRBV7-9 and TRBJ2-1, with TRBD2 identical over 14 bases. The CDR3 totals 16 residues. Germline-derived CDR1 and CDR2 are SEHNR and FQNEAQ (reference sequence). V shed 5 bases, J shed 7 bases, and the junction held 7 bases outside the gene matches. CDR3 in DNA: TGTGCCAGCAGCCGACTAGCGGGGGGGCAGTTTAATGAGCAGTTCTTC. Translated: CASSRLAGGQFNEQFF.

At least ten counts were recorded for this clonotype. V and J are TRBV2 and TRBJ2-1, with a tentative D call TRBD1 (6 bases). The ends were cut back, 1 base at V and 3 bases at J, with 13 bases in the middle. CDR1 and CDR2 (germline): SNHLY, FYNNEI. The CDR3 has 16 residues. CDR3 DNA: TGTGCCAGCAGTGAAGTTGTTGGACAGAACTACAATGAGCAGTTCTTC. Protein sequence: CASSEVVGQNYNEQFF.

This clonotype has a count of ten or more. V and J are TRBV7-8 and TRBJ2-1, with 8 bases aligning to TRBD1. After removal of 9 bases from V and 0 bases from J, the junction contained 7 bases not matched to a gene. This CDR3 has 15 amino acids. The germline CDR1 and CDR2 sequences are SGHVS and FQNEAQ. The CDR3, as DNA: TGTGCCAGTACTGGACAGGGAGTCTCCTACAATGAGCAGTTCTTC. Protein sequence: CASTGQGVSYNEQFF.

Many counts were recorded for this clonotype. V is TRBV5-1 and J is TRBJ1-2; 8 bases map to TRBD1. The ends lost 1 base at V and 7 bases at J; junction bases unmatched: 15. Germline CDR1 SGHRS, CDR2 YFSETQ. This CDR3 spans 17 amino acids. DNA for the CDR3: TGCGCCAGCAGCTTGATCATTCAGGGGGCGCAAGCTGGTGGCTACACCTTC. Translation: CASSLIIQGAQAGGYTF.

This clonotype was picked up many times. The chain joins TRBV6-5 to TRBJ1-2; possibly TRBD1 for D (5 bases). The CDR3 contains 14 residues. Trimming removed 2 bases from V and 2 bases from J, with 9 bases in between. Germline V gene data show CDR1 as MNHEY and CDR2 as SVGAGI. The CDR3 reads CASSYGRTNYGYTF. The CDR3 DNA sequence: TGTGCCAGCAGTTACGGGCGGACAAACTATGGCTACACCTTC.

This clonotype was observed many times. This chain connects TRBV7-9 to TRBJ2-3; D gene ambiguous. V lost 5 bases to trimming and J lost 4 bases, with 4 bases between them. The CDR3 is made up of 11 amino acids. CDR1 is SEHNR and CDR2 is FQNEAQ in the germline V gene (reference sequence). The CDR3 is CASSHPDTQYF. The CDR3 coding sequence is TGTGCCAGCAGCCATCCAGATACGCAGTATTTT.

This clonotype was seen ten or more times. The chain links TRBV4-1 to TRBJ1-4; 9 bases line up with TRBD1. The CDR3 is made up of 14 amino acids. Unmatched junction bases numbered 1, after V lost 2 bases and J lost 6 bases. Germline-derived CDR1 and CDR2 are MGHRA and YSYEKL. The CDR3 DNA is TGCGCCAGCAGCCAAAGACAGGGGGATGAAAAACTGTTTTTT. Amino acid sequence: CASSQRQGDEKLFF.

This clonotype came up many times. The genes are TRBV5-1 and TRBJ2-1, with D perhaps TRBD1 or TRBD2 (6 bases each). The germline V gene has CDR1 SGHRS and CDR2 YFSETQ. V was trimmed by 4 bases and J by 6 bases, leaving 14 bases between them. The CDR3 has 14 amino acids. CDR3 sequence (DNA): TGCGCCAGCAGCGGGGGCATGGGGGGCAATGAGCAGTTCTTC. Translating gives CASSGGMGGNEQFF.

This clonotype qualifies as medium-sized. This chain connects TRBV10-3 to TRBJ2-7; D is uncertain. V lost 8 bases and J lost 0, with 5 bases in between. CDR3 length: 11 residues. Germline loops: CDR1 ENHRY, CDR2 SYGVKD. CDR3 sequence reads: CAIGPSYEQYF. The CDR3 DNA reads TGTGCCATCGGGCCCTCCTACGAGCAGTACTTC.